These T cell receptor beta chains were read from a single sample in a study of cytomegalovirus exposure and HLA in healthy donors. Sequencing used immunoSEQ multiplex PCR; TCRdb keeps in-frame clones, though not all of them. The sample gives 100,000 to 150,000 clones, about 88% of which show up once; more than 1% is in the top ten. The source material was PBMCs. The source is a woman aged 18-29 years in good health and CMV-seronegative. CDR3s include the opening cysteine and the closing phenylalanine or tryptophan. D genes are given only for firm matches. Size is omitted from some rows. Given values are once, few, many or a class for expanded clones.

>TRBD1|.|TRBV7-2|TRBJ2-7
CASSFTGVGTATSYEQYF
TGTGCCAGCAGCTTTACCGGGGTAGGGACAGCTACTTCCTACGAGCAGTACTTC
>TRBD1|once|TRBV7-9|TRBJ1-1
CASSWTGGGTEAFF
TGTGCCAGCAGCTGGACAGGGGGAGGAACTGAAGCTTTCTTT
>TRBD2|.|TRBV5-1|TRBJ2-2
CASSPRGGGPGELFF
TGCGCCAGCAGCCCCCGAGGCGGGGGGCCCGGGGAGCTGTTTTTT
>.|.|TRBV4-2|TRBJ2-1
CASSQELTGTEQFF
TGTGCCAGCAGCCAGGAATTAACAGGGACTGAGCAGTTCTTC
>TRBD1|once|TRBV6-1|TRBJ1-6
CASSEMTGDNSPLHF
TGTGCCAGCAGTGAAATGACAGGGGATAATTCACCCCTCCACTTT
>TRBD1|.|TRBV18|TRBJ2-1
CASSPRGTGIYNEQFF
TGTGCCAGCTCACCAAGGGGGACAGGGATCTACAATGAGCAGTTCTTC
>.|.|TRBV4-1|TRBJ1-5
CASSQEPSLNSNQPQHF
TGCGCCAGCAGCCAAGAGCCTAGCCTCAATAGCAATCAGCCCCAGCATTTT
>.|.|TRBV7-9|TRBJ1-6
CASSLVGGVSPLHF
TGTGCCAGCAGCTTAGTGGGGGGGGTTTCACCCCTCCACTTT
>.|.|TRBV2|TRBJ2-2
CASLGRGTGELFF
TGTGCCAGCCTGGGTAGGGGCACCGGGGAGCTGTTTTTT
>TRBD1|.|TRBV6-5|TRBJ1-5
CASSTGGRQPQHF
TGTGCCAGCAGTACAGGGGGCAGGCAGCCCCAGCATTTT